This is a list of T cell receptor beta chains from one sample in a study of metastatic and nonmetastatic thyroid tumors. TCRdb re-called clones via MiXCR from the PCR reads. The sample contains tens of thousands of clones, 24% of which appear only once. The sample was blood. Receptors originate from a male donor with papillary thyroid cancer or a benign thyroid nodule (not recorded which). Some clones in this sample may be carry-over from other donors' samples. Both conserved end residues are part of each CDR3. The D gene is left open where the match is weak. The size field is filled for only some rows; it gives once, few, many or a size class.

V gene: TRBV10-3; D gene: NA; clone size: many; CDR3 length: 14; J gene: TRBJ1-1; CDR3 protein: CASRVERPNTEAFF; CDR3 DNA: TGTGCCAGCCGTGTCGAACGACCGAACACTGAAGCTTTCTTT
V gene: TRBV9; D gene: TRBD1; clone size: many; CDR3 length: 16; J gene: TRBJ2-1; CDR3 protein: CASSVSTGTGFEKQFF; CDR3 DNA: TGTGCCAGCAGCGTCTCAACCGGGACAGGGTTCGAGAAGCAGTTCTTC
V gene: TRBV28; D gene: TRBD2; clone size: many; CDR3 length: 16; J gene: TRBJ2-3; CDR3 protein: CASSSMKREGTDTQYF; CDR3 DNA: TGTGCCAGCAGTTCGATGAAGCGGGAGGGCACAGATACGCAGTATTTT
V gene: TRBV2; D gene: TRBD1; clone size: few; CDR3 length: 13; J gene: TRBJ1-2; CDR3 protein: CASSRDSNYGYTF; CDR3 DNA: TGTGCCAGCAGCAGGGACAGTAACTATGGCTACACCTTC
V gene: TRBV27; D gene: NA; clone size: many; CDR3 length: 13; J gene: TRBJ2-2; CDR3 protein: CASSSTNTGELFF; CDR3 DNA: TGTGCCAGCAGTTCCACGAACACCGGGGAGCTGTTTTTT
V gene: TRBV6-1; D gene: NA; clone size: NA; CDR3 length: 15; J gene: TRBJ2-7; CDR3 protein: CASSKQTGTPIEQYF; CDR3 DNA: TGTGCCAGCAGTAAACAAACCGGGACTCCGATCGAGCAGTACTTC
V gene: TRBV6-5; D gene: TRBD2; clone size: NA; CDR3 length: 18; J gene: TRBJ2-3; CDR3 protein: CASSYSTSVHASTDTQYF; CDR3 DNA: TGTGCCAGCAGTTATAGCACTAGCGTTCACGCGAGCACAGATACGCAGTATTTT
V gene: TRBV20-1; D gene: TRBD2; clone size: NA; CDR3 length: 17; J gene: TRBJ2-1; CDR3 protein: CSARDHWRGISYNEQFF; CDR3 DNA: TGCAGTGCTAGAGACCACTGGCGGGGGATCTCCTACAATGAGCAGTTCTTC
V gene: TRBV7-8; D gene: NA; clone size: many; CDR3 length: 15; J gene: TRBJ2-3; CDR3 protein: CASSLAGTRTDTQYF; CDR3 DNA: TGTGCCAGCAGCTTAGCCGGAACCCGCACAGATACGCAGTATTTT
V gene: TRBV20-1; D gene: TRBD1; clone size: NA; CDR3 length: 15; J gene: TRBJ1-2; CDR3 protein: CSARDWTGEHYGYTF; CDR3 DNA: TGCAGTGCTAGAGATTGGACAGGGGAACACTATGGCTACACCTTC
V gene: TRBV9; D gene: TRBD2; clone size: NA; CDR3 length: 19; J gene: TRBJ2-5; CDR3 protein: CASSVEGGGLAGTQETQYF; CDR3 DNA: TGCGCCAGCAGCGTAGAGGGCGGGGGACTAGCGGGGACGCAAGAGACCCAGTACTTT
V gene: TRBV20-1; D gene: TRBD2; clone size: many; CDR3 length: 13; J gene: TRBJ2-1; CDR3 protein: CSARGTSDNEQFF; CDR3 DNA: TGCAGTGCTAGAGGGACTAGCGACAATGAGCAGTTCTTC
V gene: TRBV6-2/TRBV6-3; D gene: TRBD2; clone size: NA; CDR3 length: 15; J gene: TRBJ2-7; CDR3 protein: CASKASGRALDEQYF; CDR3 DNA: TGTGCCAGCAAAGCAAGCGGGAGGGCCTTAGACGAGCAGTACTTC
V gene: TRBV6-1; D gene: NA; clone size: many; CDR3 length: 14; J gene: TRBJ2-1; CDR3 protein: CASSGGADLNEQFF; CDR3 DNA: TGTGCCAGCAGTGGGGGGGCAGACCTCAATGAGCAGTTCTTC
V gene: TRBV4-2; D gene: NA; clone size: many; CDR3 length: 17; J gene: TRBJ2-7; CDR3 protein: CASSHGEVRLSSYEQYF; CDR3 DNA: TGTGCCAGCAGCCATGGGGAGGTGCGGCTTAGCTCCTACGAGCAGTACTTC
V gene: TRBV15; D gene: NA; clone size: few; CDR3 length: 17; J gene: TRBJ2-7; CDR3 protein: CATSRDPSGSTSYDQYF; CDR3 DNA: TGTGCCACCAGCAGAGATCCTAGTGGGAGTACCTCCTACGATCAGTACTTC
V gene: TRBV12-3/TRBV12-4; D gene: TRBD1; clone size: NA; CDR3 length: 13; J gene: TRBJ1-1; CDR3 protein: CASSLRQGSEAFF; CDR3 DNA: TGTGCCAGCAGTCTCCGACAGGGATCTGAAGCTTTCTTT
V gene: TRBV7-3; D gene: NA; clone size: NA; CDR3 length: 15; J gene: TRBJ2-7; CDR3 protein: CASSSPPDGVYEQYF; CDR3 DNA: TGTGCCAGCAGCTCCCCCCCCGACGGGGTCTACGAGCAGTACTTC
V gene: TRBV19; D gene: NA; clone size: NA; CDR3 length: 13; J gene: TRBJ1-6; CDR3 protein: CASSSTGNSPLHF; CDR3 DNA: TGTGCCAGTAGTAGCACAGGGAATTCACCCCTCCACTTT
V gene: TRBV9; D gene: TRBD2; clone size: once; CDR3 length: 18; J gene: TRBJ2-1; CDR3 protein: CASIALPIGLAGVNEQFF; CDR3 DNA: TGTGCCAGCATCGCACTACCGATTGGACTAGCGGGAGTCAATGAGCAGTTCTTC
V gene: TRBV2; D gene: NA; clone size: many; CDR3 length: 13; J gene: TRBJ1-4; CDR3 protein: CASGGQSNEKLFF; CDR3 DNA: TGTGCCAGCGGGGGACAATCGAATGAAAAACTGTTTTTT
V gene: TRBV6-2/TRBV6-3; D gene: NA; clone size: NA; CDR3 length: 14; J gene: TRBJ1-1; CDR3 protein: CASSYGAADTEAFF; CDR3 DNA: TGTGCCAGCAGTTACGGGGCGGCTGACACTGAAGCTTTCTTT
V gene: TRBV2; D gene: TRBD1; clone size: few; CDR3 length: 14; J gene: TRBJ2-7; CDR3 protein: CASSDQGQDYEQYF; CDR3 DNA: TGTGCCAGCAGTGATCAGGGACAGGACTACGAGCAGTACTTC